The next 5 T cell receptor beta chains were all read from a single sample in a study of cytomegalovirus exposure and HLA in healthy donors. This PCR relied on a set of 60 Vbeta primers and 13 Jbeta primers. Produced via immunoSEQ multiplex PCR; TCRdb's table is partial and in-frame only. The sample lists about 140,000 clones; 61% were seen once. The sample was PBMCs. Receptors originate from a male donor in good health and CMV-seronegative.

This clone occurred a few times. The rearrangement links TRBV29-1 to TRBJ1-3; 7 bases line up with TRBD1. V gave up 6 bases and J gave up 4 bases; unmatched junction bases: 9. The CDR3 consists of 14 residues. CDR1 SQVTM and CDR2 ANQGSEA come from the germline V gene. This CDR3 reads CSVDPQGWGNTIYF. The CDR3 DNA sequence: TGCAGCGTGGATCCACAGGGGTGGGGAAACACCATATATTTT.

The genes are TRBV5-1 and TRBJ2-5, with D unclear. The J call is in doubt because the DNA end fits TRBJ2-7 better. This CDR3 contains 14 residues. Germline V lookup: CDR1 SGHRS, CDR2 YFSETQ. CDR3 in DNA: TGCGCCAGCAGCTTCCAGGCCAGCTCCTACGAGCAGTACTTC. It is translated as CASSFQASSYEQYF.

The chain joins TRBV6-1 to TRBJ2-1; possibly TRBD1 for D (5 bases). Germline values: CDR1 MNHNS, CDR2 SASEGT. The length of the CDR3 is 13 residues. V lost 10 bases and J lost 0, with 10 bases in between. The CDR3 sequence is CATRQNSYNEQFF. The CDR3 nucleotides are TGTGCCACCCGACAGAACTCCTACAATGAGCAGTTCTTC.

This rearrangement joins TRBV5-1 to TRBJ2-1; 8 bases align to TRBD1. This CDR3 comprises 17 residues. The V gene's germline CDR1 is SGHRS and CDR2 YFSETQ. J gave up 8 bases and V 0 bases, and 13 bases lay outside the gene matches. CDR3 coding DNA: TGCGCCAGCAGCTTGGAAAGGCGGGACAGGATGGGCTATGAGCAGTTCTTC. Residues: CASSLERRDRMGYEQFF.

This rearrangement joins TRBV21-1 to TRBJ2-7; the table's D call of TRBD2 was not tested on the DNA. TRBV21-1 is assigned pseudogene status. This CDR3 has 14 residues. In nucleotides, the CDR3 is TGTGCCAGCAGCATCCCCGGGAGCTCCTACGAGCAGTACTTC. Its protein product is CASSIPGSSYEQYF.